One T cell receptor (beta chain) is described in this entry. As processed by the authors: It was from reference gene primer amplification that nucleated cell counts were estimated. Repertoires were generated with immunoSEQ multiplex PCR, while TCRdb's copy carries only in-frame clones and drops some. V, J and clone size were drawn from that table, and D and trimming were deduced from the DNA. The data hold about 160,000 clones, with about 85% observed a single time. The data were obtained in a study of blood T cell repertoires in COVID-19. At the level of the study: From the United States, Italy and Spain came samples of acute and convalescent COVID-19.

With 5 bases clipped from V and 5 bases from J, the junction kept 16 bases outside the gene matches. This CDR3 is built from 16 residues. In germline, CDR1 is GTSNPN, CDR2 SVGIG (reference sequence). The sample was peripheral blood. This chain joins TRBV30 and TRBJ2-7, with 9 bases that match TRBD2. This TCR was sampled from a man between 65 and 80 years old who had recovered from COVID-19. CDR3 sequence reads: CAWGAVGLAGPDEQYF. CDR3 nucleotides: TGTGCCTGGGGGGCCGTTGGGCTAGCGGGACCGGACGAGCAGTACTTC.